One TCR beta chain is described in this entry. Its antigen is unknown. Germline CDR1 reads SEHNR; CDR2 reads FQNEAQ (reference sequence). The CDR3 consists of 13 residues. The V gene lost 1 base and the J gene lost 1 base, with 4 bases spanning the gap. This specimen comes from a study of graft-versus-host responses after intestinal transplantation. Study context: Among the recipients, all got anti-thymocyte globulin induction and then tacrolimus and steroids for two to four years.

The repertoire was sequenced with immunoSEQ multiplex PCR; TCRdb's copy has only in-frame clones and lacks some. The repertoire holds 84,000 or so clones, with roughly 89% as singletons. Study conclusions and caveats: An association linked early post-transplant HvG declines with peak circulating GvH clone levels.

The source material was unstimulated CD4+ T cells sorted from spleen or lymph node cells, sampled before intestinal transplant. This sequence was found in a human donor who received an intestinal transplant. This chain joins TRBV7-9 and TRBJ1-1; unclear D gene. The CDR3 reads CASSLGENTEAFF. CDR3 DNA: TGTGCCAGCAGCTTAGGAGAGAACACTGAAGCTTTCTTT.